Listed below are T cell receptor beta chains from one sample, sequenced in a study of blood T cell repertoires in COVID-19. Sequenced by immunoSEQ multiplex PCR; TCRdb stores in-frame clones only, minus some. The profile covers 250,000 to 300,000 clones, with around 85% appearing a single time and about 11% taken by the ten largest. Specimen: peripheral blood. These TCRs come from a woman aged 70 to 79 with acute or convalescent COVID-19. CDR3s include the opening cysteine and the closing phenylalanine or tryptophan. The D gene is left open where the match is weak.

J: TRBJ2-1; V: TRBV18; D: .; CDR3: CASSPLTRGRSDEQFF; DNA: TGTGCCAGCTCACCACTCACCCGAGGAAGATCCGATGAGCAGTTCTTC
J: TRBJ2-3; V: TRBV18; D: TRBD2; CDR3: CASSREGSPDTQYF; DNA: TGTGCCAGCTCCCGGGAGGGGTCCCCAGATACGCAGTATTTT
J: TRBJ2-7; V: TRBV15; D: TRBD1; CDR3: CATSGRDRAIYEQYF; DNA: TGTGCCACCAGCGGTAGGGACAGAGCGATCTACGAGCAGTACTTC
J: TRBJ1-1; V: TRBV10-1; D: .; CDR3: CASSEAGRGTEAFF; DNA: TGCGCCAGCAGTGAAGCGGGAAGGGGTACTGAAGCTTTCTTT
J: TRBJ1-1; V: TRBV5-1; D: .; CDR3: CASHDEPQDTEAFF; DNA: TGCGCCAGCCATGACGAGCCTCAGGACACTGAAGCTTTCTTT
J: TRBJ2-4; V: TRBV7-9; D: .; CDR3: CASSLEMNENIQYF; DNA: TGTGCCAGCAGCTTGGAGATGAATGAGAACATTCAGTACTTC
J: TRBJ2-1; V: TRBV19; D: TRBD2; CDR3: CASSTVGTSRSSNNEQFF; DNA: TGTGCCAGTAGTACTGTGGGGACTAGCCGAAGTTCAAACAATGAGCAGTTCTTC
J: TRBJ1-5; V: TRBV27; D: TRBD1; CDR3: CASRRTGNQPQHF; DNA: TGTGCCAGCAGGCGGACAGGGAATCAGCCCCAGCATTTT
J: TRBJ1-5; V: TRBV18; D: TRBD1; CDR3: CASSRGTGIEPQHF; DNA: TGTGCCAGCTCACGCGGGACAGGGATAGAGCCCCAGCATTTT
J: TRBJ2-5; V: TRBV5-1; D: .; CDR3: CASSTERRETQYF; DNA: TGCGCCAGCAGCACAGAACGTCGGGAGACCCAGTACTTC
J: TRBJ1-2; V: TRBV6-5; D: .; CDR3: CASRMGGQGYTF; DNA: TGTGCCAGCAGGATGGGCGGGCAGGGCTACACCTTC
J: TRBJ2-5; V: TRBV2; D: TRBD2; CDR3: CASSDGGGTAGTQYF; DNA: TGTGCCAGCAGTGATGGGGGGGGGACCGCAGGGACCCAGTACTTC